Presented here are 16 T cell receptor beta chains from one specimen sequenced in a study of identical twins. TCRdb itself ran the 5' RACE reads through MiXCR, one entry per CDR3 protein. The top ten clones hold just over 7% of a sample with some 320,000 distinct CDR3 sequences, around 12% of them seen once. Another study also made use of these data, one on yellow fever vaccine responses in identical twins.

Source material: CD8+ T cells sorted from blood. The source of these receptors is a woman aged 18-30 years in good health.

The chain uses TRBV2 and TRBJ2-3; 9 bases are a match to TRBD2. The CDR3 contains 16 residues. Germline V gives CDR1 SNHLY, CDR2 FYNNEI. Trimming cost V 7 bases and J 5 bases; bases outside gene matches: 13. CDR3 nucleotides: TGTGCCAGCAATGTAGCGGGGGAAATGGACAAAGATACGCAGTATTTT. Translation gives CASNVAGEMDKDTQYF. The whole variable domain, remainder taken from reference TRBV2 and TRBJ2-3, is EPEVTQTPSHQVTQMGQEVILRCVPISNHLYFYWYRQILGQKVEFLVSFYNNEISEKSEIFDDQFSVERPDGSNFTLKIRSTKLEDSAMYFCASNVAGEMDKDTQYFGPGTRLTVL.

V and J are TRBV5-1 and TRBJ2-1; D is unresolved. The CDR3 loop spans 15 amino acids. Trimming removed 0 bases from V and 2 bases from J, with 9 bases in between. CDR1 and CDR2 from the germline V gene are SGHRS and YFSETQ. The CDR3 protein is CASSLEGLTYNEQFF. CDR3 sequence (DNA): TGCGCCAGCAGCTTGGAGGGCCTTACCTACAATGAGCAGTTCTTC.

In DNA form, the CDR3 reads TGTGCCAGCAGCCAACTCCGGACAGGGAACTACAATGAGCAGTTCTTC. Amino acids: CASSQLRTGNYNEQFF. This sequence joins TRBV3-1 and TRBJ2-1; 8 bases line up with TRBD1. Germline loops: CDR1 LGHDT, CDR2 YNNKEL (reference sequence). The CDR3 loop spans 16 amino acids. The ends lost 2 bases at V and 3 bases at J; junction bases unmatched: 6.

In this sample, this clonotype turned up a few times. This chain connects TRBV20-1 to TRBJ2-7, with a possible D match to TRBD1 (5 bases). V shed 0 bases and J shed 0 bases, with 15 bases lying between them. The CDR3 is made up of 16 amino acids. Germline CDR1 is DFQATT and CDR2 is SNEGSKA (reference sequence). CDR3 residues: CSARDPPGIGSYEQYF. CDR3 DNA sequence: TGCAGTGCTAGAGATCCCCCAGGGATTGGCTCCTACGAGCAGTACTTC.

This clonotype was seen at least ten times. V and J are TRBV27 and TRBJ2-3; 10 bases line up with TRBD2. This CDR3 region has 16 residues. V shed 0 bases, J shed 2 bases, and the junction held 2 bases outside the gene matches. Germline values: CDR1 MNHEY, CDR2 SMNVEV (reference sequence). The CDR3: CASSLSLAGATDTQYF. As DNA, the CDR3 is TGTGCCAGCAGTTTATCCCTAGCGGGGGCCACAGATACGCAGTATTTT.

The rearrangement joins TRBV28 to TRBJ2-1; 9 nucleotides line up with TRBD2. Trimming removed 3 bases from V and 4 bases from J; junction bases left unmatched: 7. The germline V gene has CDR1 MDHEN and CDR2 SYDVKM. The CDR3 has 16 residues. The CDR3 region is CASSFARGGNYNEQFF. Here the CDR3 DNA reads TGTGCCAGCAGTTTTGCGCGGGGGGGAAATTACAATGAGCAGTTCTTC.

This clonotype showed up many times. The CDR3 sequence: CASSEGTDNSPLHF. CDR3 bases: TGTGCCAGCAGTGAAGGGACAGATAATTCACCCCTCCACTTT. This chain links TRBV2 with TRBJ1-6, with a tentative D call TRBD1 (6 bases). V was cut by 1 base and J by 5 bases, with 6 bases left in between. Germline loops: CDR1 SNHLY, CDR2 FYNNEI. The CDR3 length is 14 residues. Variable domain in full (rest from reference TRBV2 and TRBJ1-6): EPEVTQTPSHQVTQMGQEVILRCVPISNHLYFYWYRQILGQKVEFLVSFYNNEISEKSEIFDDQFSVERPDGSNFTLKIRSTKLEDSAMYFCASSEGTDNSPLHFGNGTRLTVT.

The V call is TRBV6-1, the J call TRBJ2-7; 7 positions agree with TRBD1. The CDR3 sequence is 15 residues long. V lost 2 bases, J lost 3 bases, and 7 bases stayed unmatched. Germline V gene sequence: CDR1 MNHNS, CDR2 SASEGT. The CDR3 nucleotides are TGTGCCAGCAGTGAAATGATGGGGACAGTCTACGAGCAGTACGTC. This encodes CASSEMMGTVYEQYV.

There are a few counts of this clonotype. The chain has TRBV28 and TRBJ2-1; D is possibly TRBD1 or TRBD2 (6 bases each). This CDR3 is 16 amino acids long. Germline V CDR1 and CDR2: MDHEN, SYDVKM. Trimming left V 1 base short and J 4 bases short, with 14 bases between. The CDR3 reads CASSLFGGRLYNEQFF. CDR3 sequence (DNA): TGTGCCAGCAGTTTATTCGGGGGCCGGCTATACAATGAGCAGTTCTTC.

This clonotype has a handful of counts. The chain recombines TRBV27 with TRBJ2-3; perhaps TRBD2 as D (7 bases). Germline values: CDR1 MNHEY, CDR2 SMNVEV (reference sequence). This CDR3 has 16 residues. Trimming took off 7 bases at V and 0 bases at J, with 17 bases between the two ends. CDR3 DNA: TGTGCCAGCACCCCCGGCGGGGGCCTGAGCACAGATACGCAGTATTTT. Amino acids: CASTPGGGLSTDTQYF.

The genes are TRBV5-1 and TRBJ2-2; 7 bases agree with TRBD1. Germline CDR1 SGHRS, CDR2 YFSETQ. V lost 3 bases, J lost 3 bases, and 8 bases stayed unmatched. This CDR3 has 16 amino acids. The CDR3 DNA reads TGCGCCAGCAGCTCCGACAGGGACCGGTACACCGGGGAGCTGTTTTTT. It specifies CASSSDRDRYTGELFF.

The chain carries TRBV5-1 and TRBJ2-5; D is uncertain. Germline V gives CDR1 SGHRS, CDR2 YFSETQ. The CDR3 extends over 11 amino acids. Trimming left V 6 bases short and J 2 bases short, with 5 bases between. CDR3 in amino acids: CASNKQETQYF. In DNA form, the CDR3 reads TGCGCCAGCAACAAACAAGAGACCCAGTACTTC.

This clonotype was detected only a few times. The rearrangement uses TRBV7-9 and TRBJ2-2; TRBD2 is a possible D gene (6 bases). V was cut by 5 bases and J by 0 bases, with 16 bases left in between. There are 17 residues in the CDR3. From germline, CDR1 is SEHNR and CDR2 FQNEAQ (reference sequence). The CDR3: CASSTPGRGTNTGELFF. CDR3 coding DNA: TGTGCCAGCAGCACACCGGGGCGGGGTACGAACACCGGGGAGCTGTTTTTT.

This clonotype was seen ten or more times. The chain recombines TRBV5-1 with TRBJ2-1; no reliable D call. The V end lost 1 base, the J end lost 12 bases, and 11 bases lay between the germline ends. CDR3 length: 12 residues. Germline V gene lookup returns CDR1 SGHRS and CDR2 YFSETQ. The CDR3 DNA reads as TGCGCCAGCAGCTTGAACCGGGCGTTGCAGTTCTTC. Its translation is CASSLNRALQFF.

The chain carries TRBV14 and TRBJ2-1; 7 positions match TRBD2. CDR3 length: 15 residues. Germline CDR1 SGHDN, CDR2 FVKESK. After removal of 4 bases from V and 7 bases from J, the junction contained 10 bases not matched to a gene. DNA for the CDR3: TGTGCCAGCAGCCCGCTAGCGGCATTAGGGAATGAGCAGTTCTTC. It yields the protein CASSPLAALGNEQFF.

The rearrangement uses TRBV3-1 and TRBJ1-2; no clear D gene. The V end was cut by 0 bases, the J end by 4 bases, with 12 bases between. Germline lookup yields CDR1 LGHDT and CDR2 YNNKEL (reference sequence). The CDR3 totals 15 residues. The CDR3 region is CASSQDPPQFYGYTF. CDR3 nucleotide sequence: TGTGCCAGCAGCCAAGATCCTCCACAGTTCTATGGCTACACCTTC. The full variable domain, completed using reference TRBV3-1 and TRBJ1-2, is DTAVSQTPKYLVTQMGNDKSIKCEQNLGHDTMYWYKQDSKKFLKIMFSYNNKELIINETVPNRFSPKSPDKAHLNLHINSLELGDSAVYFCASSQDPPQFYGYTFGSGTRLTVV.